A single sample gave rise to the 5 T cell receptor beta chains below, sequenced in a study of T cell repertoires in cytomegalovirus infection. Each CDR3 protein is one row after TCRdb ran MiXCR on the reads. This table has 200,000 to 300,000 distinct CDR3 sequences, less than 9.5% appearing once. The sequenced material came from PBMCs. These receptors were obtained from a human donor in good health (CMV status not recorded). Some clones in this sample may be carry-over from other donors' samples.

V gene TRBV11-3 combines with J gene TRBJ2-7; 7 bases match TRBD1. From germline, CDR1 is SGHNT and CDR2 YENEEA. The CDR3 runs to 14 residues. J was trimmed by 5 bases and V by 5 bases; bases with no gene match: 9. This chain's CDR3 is CASSARQGEDEQYF. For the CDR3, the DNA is TGTGCCAGCAGCGCCAGACAGGGTGAGGACGAGCAGTACTTC.

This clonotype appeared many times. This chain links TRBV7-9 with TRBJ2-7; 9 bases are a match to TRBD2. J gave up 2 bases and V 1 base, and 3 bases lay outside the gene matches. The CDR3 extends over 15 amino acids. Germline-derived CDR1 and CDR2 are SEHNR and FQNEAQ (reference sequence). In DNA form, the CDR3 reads TGTGCCAGCAGCTTAGGGCTAGCGGGAACCTACGAGCAGTACTTC. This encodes CASSLGLAGTYEQYF.

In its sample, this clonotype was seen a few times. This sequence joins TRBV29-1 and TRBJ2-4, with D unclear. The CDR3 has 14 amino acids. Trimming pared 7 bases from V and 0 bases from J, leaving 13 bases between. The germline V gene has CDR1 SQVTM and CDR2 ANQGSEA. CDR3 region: CSARAALAKNIQYF. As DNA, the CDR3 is TGCAGCGCCCGGGCAGCCTTAGCCAAAAACATTCAGTACTTC.

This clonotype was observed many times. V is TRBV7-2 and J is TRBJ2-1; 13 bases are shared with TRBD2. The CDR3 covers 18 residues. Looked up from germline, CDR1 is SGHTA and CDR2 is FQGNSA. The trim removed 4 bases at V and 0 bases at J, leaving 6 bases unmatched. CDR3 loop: CASSSPLAGGSSYNEQFF. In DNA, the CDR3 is TGTGCCAGCAGCTCTCCACTAGCGGGGGGGAGCTCCTACAATGAGCAGTTCTTC.

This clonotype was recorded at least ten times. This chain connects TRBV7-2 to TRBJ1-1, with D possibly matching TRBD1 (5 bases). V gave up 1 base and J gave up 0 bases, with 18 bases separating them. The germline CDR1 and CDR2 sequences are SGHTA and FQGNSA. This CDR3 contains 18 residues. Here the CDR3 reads CASSLVGRTFRMNTEAFF. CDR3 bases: TGTGCCAGCAGCTTAGTGGGGCGGACGTTTAGAATGAACACTGAAGCTTTCTTT.